This T cell receptor beta chain was recovered during a study of regulatory T cells in long-lasting Graves disease. Study-level points and caveats: Favoring TRBV28, TRBJ1-2 and TRBJ2-5 was a feature seen in persistent disease. Persistent patients shared more public clonotypes (under 3,000) than newly diagnosed patients (about 1,000).

Sequencing libraries for TCR beta were prepared with iRepertoire HTBI primers and Arm-PCR of CDR3 regions. One entry per CDR3 protein results from TCRdb running MiXCR on the multiplex PCR reads. The data contain about 440,000 distinct CDR3 sequences, roughly 15% of them singletons. For this clonotype: The target antigen is unknown.

Trimming cost V 5 bases and J 5 bases; bases outside gene matches: 11. This CDR3 comprises 16 residues. Looked up from germline, CDR1 is LNHNV and CDR2 is YYDKDF (reference sequence). Specified time point: newly diagnosed GD, antithyroid drugs for less than 3 months. The authors made the TCR library using RNA they extracted from PBMCs. The same data also went into a second study, on T cells in Graves' hyperthyroidism and ophthalmopathy.

This rearrangement joins TRBV15 to TRBJ2-2; the match to TRBD2 covers 7 bases. The source of this sequence is a woman aged 25 to 39 with Graves disease. Sequencing was performed on peripheral blood mononuclear cells (PBMCs), taken at new diagnosis, from a patient treated with antithyroid drugs. In DNA, the CDR3 is TGTGCCACCAGCTCGCGGGAGAAATTTGGGACCGGGGAGCTGTTTTTT. This gives the protein CATSSREKFGTGELFF. Full variable domain (remainder filled in from reference TRBV15 and TRBJ2-2): DAMVIQNPRYQVTQFGKPVTLSCSQTLNHNVMYWYQQKSSQAPKLLFHYYDKDFNNEADTPDNFQSRRPNTSFCFLDIRSPGLGDTAMYLCATSSREKFGTGELFFGEGSRLTVL.